This TCR beta chain is from a study of cytomegalovirus exposure and HLA in healthy donors. Germline V lookup: CDR1 SGHTA, CDR2 FQGNSA. V lost 5 bases, J lost 5 bases, and 10 bases lay in between. CDR3 size: 13 residues. The PCR ran on 60 Vbeta and 13 Jbeta primers. The protocol was immunoSEQ multiplex PCR, while the TCRdb copy is restricted to in-frame clones and leaves out a portion. The sample holds 250,000 to 350,000 clones, 80% to 90% seen once. The chain links TRBV7-2 to TRBJ1-5, with TRBD1 as a possible D gene (5 bases). Sequenced input: PBMCs. This receptor was taken from a man aged 40-55 years in good health and CMV-seropositive. The CDR3 sequence: CASSPAGYQPQHF. The CDR3 coding sequence is TGTGCCAGCAGCCCCGCAGGGTATCAGCCCCAGCATTTT. The complete variable domain, with remaining parts taken from reference TRBV7-2 and TRBJ1-5, reads GAGVSQSPSNKVTEKGKDVELRCDPISGHTALYWYRQSLGQGLEFLIYFQGNSAPDKSGLPSDRFSAERTGGSVSTLTIQRTQQEDSAVYLCASSPAGYQPQHFGDGTRLSIL.